The rows below give T cell receptor beta chains drawn from one sample of a study of T-cell memory formation after mild COVID-19. TCRdb reanalysed the 5' RACE reads using MiXCR and keeps one entry per CDR3 protein. This table has under 450,000 distinct CDR3 sequences, 20% to 25% appearing once. The sample consisted of PBMCs or a T cell subset sorted from them (not recorded which). All receptors come from a man between 18 and 29 years old who had mild COVID-19 (a few samples of this study predate the infection). Cell type and time point are not known. The CDR3 runs from the conserved cysteine through the conserved F or W. The D gene is left open where the match is weak. Only some rows state a clone size, as once, few, many or a class for expanded clones.

j_call clone_size d_call v_call cdr3_aa cdr3_nt
TRBJ2-1 few - TRBV11-2 CASSPDSHMEFF TGTGCCAGCAGCCCTGACAGCCACATGGAGTTCTTC
TRBJ1-4 few - TRBV7-9 CASSSGRATNEKLFF TGTGCCAGCAGCTCCGGACGAGCAACTAATGAAAAACTGTTTTTT
TRBJ2-3 - - TRBV12-3/TRBV12-4 CASGPRVTDTQYF TGTGCCAGCGGACCTCGGGTGACAGATACGCAGTATTTT
TRBJ1-1 - - TRBV6-2/TRBV6-3 CASSYWGAQGTQAFF TGTGCCAGCAGTTACTGGGGGGCTCAGGGCACTCAAGCTTTCTTT
TRBJ2-6 few TRBD2 TRBV7-9 CASSRTGGVRWANVLTF TGTGCCAGCAGCCGAACCGGGGGGGTGCGCTGGGCCAACGTCCTGACTTTC
TRBJ2-7 - - TRBV20-1 CSALYAYEQYF TGCAGTGCCCTTTATGCCTACGAGCAGTACTTC
TRBJ1-2 - - TRBV6-1 CASSEDMEGGYTF TGTGCCAGCAGTGAAGACATGGAGGGTGGCTACACCTTC
TRBJ2-1 - - TRBV5-4 CASSEGGMTYNEQFF TGTGCCAGCAGCGAGGGGGGTATGACCTACAATGAGCAGTTCTTC
TRBJ2-1 few - TRBV12-3/TRBV12-4 CASSSTDSSSYNEQFF TGTGCCAGCAGTTCTACCGACAGCAGCTCCTACAATGAGCAGTTCTTC
TRBJ2-7 few TRBD1 TRBV5-1 CASSPGGQDYEQYF TGCGCCAGCAGCCCAGGGGGACAGGACTACGAGCAGTACTTC
TRBJ1-5 few - TRBV5-5 CASSIEVNSNQPQHF TGTGCCAGCAGCATCGAGGTGAACAGCAATCAGCCCCAGCATTTT
TRBJ2-2 many TRBD1 TRBV4-1 CASSQPPGGPNTGELFF TGCGCCAGCAGCCAGCCTCCAGGGGGTCCGAACACCGGGGAGCTGTTTTTT
TRBJ2-5 - - TRBV20-1 CSAQGGQGETQYF TGCAGTGCCCAGGGGGGCCAAGGAGAGACCCAGTACTTC
TRBJ1-3 few - TRBV12-3/TRBV12-4 CASTIDQGGNTIYF TGTGCCAGCACTATCGACCAGGGTGGAAACACCATATATTTT
TRBJ2-7 - TRBD1 TRBV7-2 CASSFAGTGTYEQYF TGTGCCAGCAGCTTCGCCGGGACAGGGACCTACGAGCAGTACTTC
TRBJ1-1 few TRBD1 TRBV14 CASSRHRGVSTEAFF TGTGCCAGCAGCCGACACAGGGGGGTTAGCACTGAAGCTTTCTTT
TRBJ2-3 - - TRBV25-1 CASSSSVERTDTQYF TGTGCCAGCAGCTCTAGCGTGGAGAGAACAGATACGCAGTATTTT
TRBJ2-7 few - TRBV29-1 CSVEAQWVQYF TGCAGCGTTGAAGCACAGTGGGTGCAGTACTTC
TRBJ1-1 - - TRBV19 CASSTWDGEAFF TGTGCCAGTAGTACTTGGGACGGTGAAGCTTTCTTT
TRBJ1-5 many - TRBV5-1 CASSLGDQNQPQHF TGCGCCAGCAGCTTGGGGGACCAGAATCAGCCCCAGCATTTT
TRBJ1-2 - - TRBV9 CASSVSGYYGYTF TGTGCCAGCAGCGTATCCGGCTACTATGGCTACACCTTC
TRBJ2-2 few TRBD1 TRBV25-1 CASSEYGQGTSGELFF TGTGCCAGCAGTGAATATGGACAGGGAACCTCCGGGGAGCTGTTTTTT
TRBJ2-5 few TRBD2 TRBV20-1 CSARVGRDLRGGTQYF TGCAGTGCTAGAGTAGGCCGGGACCTCCGGGGGGGGACCCAGTACTTC
TRBJ1-1 few - TRBV7-9 CASSLEGGRTEAFF TGTGCCAGCAGCTTAGAAGGGGGGAGGACTGAAGCTTTCTTT
TRBJ2-3 - - TRBV4-3 CASSQDYGLFPGDTQYF TGCGCCAGCAGCCAAGACTACGGGCTCTTTCCCGGGGACACGCAGTATTTT
TRBJ2-3 - - TRBV7-2 CASSDRRGTDTQYF TGTGCCAGCAGCGATAGACGCGGCACAGATACGCAGTATTTT
TRBJ1-2 - - TRBV12-3/TRBV12-4 CASSEGSRLGYTF TGTGCCAGCAGTGAAGGATCACGCTTGGGCTACACCTTC
TRBJ1-6 few TRBD1 TRBV6-5 CASSFQGQGTRSPLHF TGTGCCAGCAGTTTCCAGGGACAGGGAACTCGATCACCCCTCCACTTT
TRBJ1-1 few TRBD1 TRBV7-9 CASSLAGQGDEAFF TGTGCCAGCAGCTTAGCGGGACAGGGTGATGAAGCTTTCTTT
TRBJ1-1 many TRBD1 TRBV6-6 CASSYSSSGGSNTEAFF TGTGCCAGCAGTTACTCGAGCTCAGGGGGTAGCAACACTGAAGCTTTCTTT
TRBJ1-5 few - TRBV19 CASSPTVYSNQPQHF TGTGCCAGTAGTCCGACGGTATATAGCAATCAGCCCCAGCATTTT
TRBJ2-4 - - TRBV4-1 CASSQGPQGRVAKNIQYF TGCGCCAGCAGCCAAGGGCCACAGGGTAGGGTCGCCAAAAACATTCAGTACTTC
TRBJ1-1 few - TRBV5-1 CASSLAVSSRAFF TGCGCCAGCAGCTTGGCGGTATCTAGTCGGGCTTTCTTT